What follows is one TCR beta chain and its context. The target antigen is unknown. The CDR3 is cut off 3 residues early in the read; its end comes from the germline J gene. The data belong to a study of T cells in women clearing cervical HPV infection. Study-wide results and limits: Timing of associations relative to infection is unclear; T-cell subsets were not isolated.

Germline CDR1 reads DFQATT; CDR2 reads SNEGSKA (reference sequence). V lost 5 bases to trimming and J lost 9 bases, with 14 bases between them. The CDR3 has 12 amino acids. This table comes from immunoSEQ multiplex PCR, and its TCRdb copy is limited to in-frame clones, with some not included. This sample carries fewer than 40,000 clones, with about 7.1% going to the ten biggest clones. V is TRBV20-1 and J is TRBJ2-1; D remains ambiguous. The receptor was isolated from a woman aged 18-70 years with a cervical HPV16 infection that either progressed to CIN3+ or cleared (not recorded which). Sequenced input: blood buffy coat. The part of the CDR3 DNA that was read is TGCAGTGCTCCTCGCAGGTTGTCTGAG. Amino acids: CSAPRRLSE. The whole CDR3 region reads CSAPRRLSEQFF.